Sequencing of this TCR beta chain was carried out in a study of blood T cell repertoires in COVID-19. For the study at large: Researchers got acute and convalescent COVID-19 samples from the United States, Italy and Spain. T cells, B-cell-depleted T cells, or PBMCs supplied cDNA or gDNA.

The age range of participants was about 18 to 90 years, with residence in under 25 US areas. Participant-reported clinical history was the basis for cohort assignment. The repertoire was sequenced with immunoSEQ multiplex PCR; TCRdb's copy has only in-frame clones and lacks some. This repertoire shows 200,000 to 250,000 clones, 65% to 90% found once; its top ten account for roughly 3.8%. The CDR3 sequence is 16 residues long. Germline loops: CDR1 SGHDN, CDR2 FVKESK. Trimming removed 0 bases from V and 7 bases from J, with 13 bases in between. The sample consisted of PBMCs or T cells enriched from blood (not recorded which). This receptor was taken from a middle-aged woman with acute COVID-19. The rearrangement links TRBV14 to TRBJ1-6; D remains ambiguous. Written as DNA, the CDR3 is TGTGCCAGCAGCCAAGAGACTGGTAACCGAAATTCACCCCTCCACTTT. It translates to CASSQETGNRNSPLHF.